This TCR beta chain was recorded in a study of T cell changes during pregnancy in multiple sclerosis. Data came from immunoSEQ multiplex PCR; TCRdb stores just in-frame clones and leaves some out. The sample lists fewer than 85,000 clones; around 92% were seen once. This clone was counted a few times. Per the germline V gene, CDR1 is SGHNT and CDR2 is YYREEE (reference sequence). With 0 bases removed from V and 3 bases from J, the gap between germline ends came to 9 bases. This CDR3 contains 14 residues. The chain carries TRBV5-4 and TRBJ1-1, with no clear D. The source is a female donor in good health, enrolled as a control in a pregnancy study. Sequenced here: peripheral blood, sampled in the third trimester of pregnancy. Written as DNA, the CDR3 is TGTGCCAGCAGCTTGGAGACTTGGGACACTGAAGCTTTCTTT. Encoded protein: CASSLETWDTEAFF.